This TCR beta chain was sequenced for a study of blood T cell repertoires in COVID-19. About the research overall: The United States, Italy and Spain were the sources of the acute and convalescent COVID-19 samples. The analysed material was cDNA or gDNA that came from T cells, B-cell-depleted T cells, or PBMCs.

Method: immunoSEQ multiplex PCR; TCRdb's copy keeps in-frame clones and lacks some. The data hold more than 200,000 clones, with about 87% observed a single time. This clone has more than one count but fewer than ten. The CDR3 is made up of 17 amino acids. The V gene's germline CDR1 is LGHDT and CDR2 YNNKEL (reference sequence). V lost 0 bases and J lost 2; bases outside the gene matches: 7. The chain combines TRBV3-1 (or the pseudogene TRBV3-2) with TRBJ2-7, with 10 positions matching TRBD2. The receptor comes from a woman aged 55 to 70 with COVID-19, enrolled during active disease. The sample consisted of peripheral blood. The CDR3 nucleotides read TGTGCCAGCAGCCAAGATAAAGGAGGGACTAGCGCCTACGAGCAGTACTTC. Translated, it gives CASSQDKGGTSAYEQYF.